These 18 T cell receptor beta chains were sequenced from one sample in a study of tumor-infiltrating lymphocytes in primary liver carcinoma. TCR beta cDNA was made from 450 to 500 ng total RNA with a constant-region primer. Employing slightly modified ARM-PCR, three nested multiplex PCR rounds were run, and these gave rise to the TCR beta libraries. PCR rounds one and two used TRBV1-TRBV30 forward primers with a C-beta reverse primer for around 10 cycles each. TCRdb ran MiXCR on the multiplex PCR reads and lists one entry per CDR3 protein. The sample yields around 170,000 distinct CDR3 sequences, about 60% seen once. Both blood RNA, taken from unsorted whole blood, and germline DNA were extracted. Material for sequencing was peripheral blood. These receptors were collected from a man aged 35-49 years with primary liver carcinoma and hepatitis B virus infection.

This clonotype was counted a single time. The chain joins TRBV12-3 or TRBV12-4 to TRBJ2-3; 16 bases fit TRBD2. This CDR3 contains 19 residues. Trimming cost V 6 bases and J 7 bases; bases outside gene matches: 16. This CDR3 reads CASSPAGTSGRDNRHTQYF. The DNA for the CDR3 is TGTGCCAGCAGCCCGGCCGGGACTAGCGGGAGGGACAACAGACATACGCAGTATTTT.

This clonotype was recorded a few times. The V gene is TRBV6-6, the J gene TRBJ2-7; TRBD1 matches at 9 bases. The CDR3 is 15 amino acids. Losses at the gene ends were 6 bases for V and 2 bases for J; bases not matched to a gene: 8. Germline V gene sequence: CDR1 MNHNY, CDR2 SVGAGI (reference sequence). CDR3 amino acids: CASRTGGSSPYEQYF. In DNA form, the CDR3 reads TGTGCCAGCAGGACAGGGGGGTCTAGTCCCTACGAGCAGTACTTC.

This clonotype was seen many times. The chain has TRBV4-1 and TRBJ2-7, with 8 nucleotides matching TRBD2. Germline values: CDR1 MGHRA, CDR2 YSYEKL. With 1 base clipped from V and 2 bases from J, the junction kept 7 bases outside the gene matches. This CDR3 has 16 amino acids. The CDR3 DNA reads as TGCGCCAGCAGCCAAGGGGGTAGCGGGATACCCTACGAGCAGTACTTC. Translated: CASSQGGSGIPYEQYF.

Comments on this clonotype: An end of the junction does not agree with germline; a read error may underlie this. The genes are TRBV4-1 and TRBJ2-1; TRBD2 aligns across 10 bases. Germline loops: CDR1 MGHRA, CDR2 YSYEKL. The length of the CDR3 is 15 residues. CDR3 sequence reads: CASSEGTSVDNEQLF. In nucleotides, the CDR3 is TGTGCCAGCAGCGAGGGGACTAGCGTGGATAATGAGCAGCTCTTC.

In regard to this clonotype: The junction and the germline gene differ at one end; a read error may be behind it. This chain connects TRBV6-2 or TRBV6-3 to TRBJ2-5, with a weak D call TRBD2 (6 bases). CDR1 is MNHEY and CDR2 is SVGEGT in the germline V gene. CDR3 size: 12 residues. CDR3 region: CASSLDRETKYF. CDR3 coding DNA: TGTGCCAGCAGCCTCGACCGGGAGACCAAGTACTTC.

This clonotype has only a few counts. The V gene is TRBV7-9, the J gene TRBJ1-1; D gene unclear. CDR1 SEHNR and CDR2 FQNEAQ come from the germline V gene (reference sequence). With 2 bases removed from V and 8 bases from J, the gap between germline ends came to 9 bases. This CDR3 is built from 12 residues. This CDR3 reads CASSLPGKEAFF. The CDR3 region has the DNA TGTGCCAGCAGCTTACCCGGAAAAGAAGCTTTCTTT.

On this clonotype: Here the CDR3 omits its conserved ending phenylalanine or tryptophan, so a read error is the likely source. V usage is TRBV29-1 and J usage is TRBJ1-4, with D perhaps TRBD1 (5 bases). The CDR3 extends over 13 amino acids. Trimming removed 5 bases at V and 7 bases at J, with 14 bases between. Germline CDR1 reads SQVTM; CDR2 reads ANQGSEA. Here the CDR3 reads CSVTGSRSEKLFS. CDR3 nucleotides: TGCAGCGTTACAGGAAGTCGGTCTGAAAAACTGTTTTCT.

This clonotype was detected ten times or more. This chain links TRBV11-2 with TRBJ2-6; unclear D gene. CDR1 and CDR2 (germline): SGHAT, FQNNGV. V lost 0 bases to trimming and J lost 4 bases, with 7 bases between them. This CDR3 region has 15 residues. This CDR3 is CASSLERSGANVLTF. The CDR3 nucleotides read TGTGCCAGCAGCTTAGAAAGGTCAGGGGCCAACGTCCTGACTTTC.

This clonotype was detected many times. The chain uses TRBV29-1 and TRBJ2-1, with D possibly being TRBD1 or TRBD2 (5 bases each). This CDR3 is built from 17 residues. Germline V gene data show CDR1 as SQVTM and CDR2 as ANQGSEA. The V gene lost 7 bases and the J gene lost 0 bases, with 22 bases spanning the gap. CDR3 in amino acids: CSATGRTLPSSYNEQFF. Written as DNA, the CDR3 is TGCAGCGCAACGGGACGTACTTTACCTAGCTCCTACAATGAGCAGTTCTTC.

Remarks on this clonotype: The junction departs from germline at one end; a sequencing error may be responsible. The rearrangement uses TRBV11-2 and TRBJ2-7, with 9 bases matching TRBD2. Germline lookup yields CDR1 SGHAT and CDR2 FQNNGV. The CDR3 runs 17 residues. CDR3 region: CASRLGPTSGSHYEQYF. In DNA form, the CDR3 reads TGTGCCAGCAGACTAGGCCCTACTAGCGGGTCACACTACGAGCAGTATTTC.

As to this clonotype: The junction shows a germline mismatch at one end, possibly a read error. This chain connects TRBV5-5 to TRBJ2-1, with 7 bases fitting TRBD2. Looked up from germline, CDR1 is SGHKS and CDR2 is YYEKEE (reference sequence). The CDR3 sequence is 15 residues long. In DNA, the CDR3 is TGTGCCAACAGCTTTACCGGGAGTAGCGGGAATGAGCAGTTCTTC. As protein: CANSFTGSSGNEQFF.

The rearrangement links TRBV10-2 to TRBJ1-2, with 10 bases identical to TRBD1. Germline CDR1 reads WSHSY; CDR2 reads SAAADI. V shed 10 bases and J 2 bases; nucleotides not matched to a gene: 7. This CDR3 is built from 14 residues. Here the CDR3 reads CATSSGQGNYGYTF. In DNA form, the CDR3 reads TGCGCCACCTCCTCGGGACAGGGGAACTATGGCTACACCTTC.

V and J are TRBV7-9 and TRBJ1-4; D might be TRBD1 (6 bases). This CDR3 contains 15 residues. The V gene lost 6 bases and the J gene lost 5 bases, with 16 bases spanning the gap. CDR1 is SEHNR and CDR2 is FQNEAQ in the germline V gene (reference sequence). The chain's CDR3 is CASSDGLRGNEKLFF. Here the CDR3 DNA reads TGTGCCAGCAGTGACGGACTTAGGGGGAATGAAAAACTGTTTTTT.

This clonotype was found once. The CDR3 DNA sequence: TGTGCCAGCAGCTTAGCGGCAGGGGCCACCGGGGAGCTGTTTTTT. Translated: CASSLAAGATGELFF. V gene TRBV7-8 combines with J gene TRBJ2-2; maybe TRBD1 (6 bases). Trimming cost V 0 bases and J 4 bases, with 9 bases left between them. This CDR3 is built from 15 residues. Per the germline V gene, CDR1 is SGHVS and CDR2 is FQNEAQ.

The table lists this clonotype with a few counts. As the CDR3 is not closed by the conserved phenylalanine or tryptophan, this likely results from a read error. This chain connects TRBV11-2 to TRBJ2-7; D is unresolved. The CDR3 loop spans 14 amino acids. The germline V gene has CDR1 SGHAT and CDR2 FQNNGV. The CDR3 loop is CASSLTVGAYGQYI. The CDR3 DNA follows: TGTGCCAGCAGCTTAACCGTAGGAGCCTACGGGCAGTACATC.

As regards this clonotype: The junction departs from germline at one end; a sequencing error may be responsible. The chain combines TRBV4-2 with TRBJ2-7; D is uncertain. The CDR3 length is 15 residues. Germline CDR1 and CDR2: LGHNA and YNFKEQ. This CDR3 reads CASSQEAESSYKQYF. The CDR3 DNA is TGTGCCAGCAGCCAAGAAGCCGAGAGCTCCTACAAGCAGTACTTC.

Note on this clonotype: It is unclear where the CDR3 begins or ends on the DNA, so no DNA is shown, and the CDR3 is as TCRdb lists it. V gene TRBV11-2 combines with J gene TRBJ2-7; the D call in the table, TRBD2, was not verified against the DNA. The CDR3 extends over 15 residues, inclusive of both ends. Germline loops: CDR1 SGHAT, CDR2 FQNNGV. CDR3 region: CASSFVAAGSYEEYF.

Of note for this clonotype: A much larger clone lies one base from this, so it may be a read error. The chain uses TRBV12-3 or TRBV12-4 and TRBJ2-7, with D perhaps matching TRBD1 or TRBD2 (5 bases each). V was shortened by 1 base and J by 9 bases, with 13 bases between the two germline ends. CDR3 length: 13 residues. The CDR3 coding sequence is TGTGCCAGCAGTTTAGGGGGTAGGGACGTGCAGTACTTC. Encoded protein: CASSLGGRDVQYF.